This T cell receptor beta chain stems from a study of T cells in Graves' hyperthyroidism and ophthalmopathy. General study findings and limits: In simple terms, a model built on 13 V-J features told ophthalmopathy apart from stable hyperthyroidism. Blood samples included most of the expanded thyroid clonotypes exceeding 0.001.

Any patient presenting with uncontrolled infection, other autoimmune disease, pregnancy or lactation was left out. From under 12 ml of fresh peripheral blood, PBMCs were isolated. Researchers took RNA transcripts and amplified the TCR beta CDR3 regions from them. The TCR CDR3 was amplified in a first-round RT-PCR using the HTBI primer set. One entry per CDR3 protein, called by TCRdb with MiXCR from the multiplex PCR reads. The sample comprises some 490,000 distinct CDR3 sequences, approximately 23% of which are singletons, and about 49% rests with the top ten. As to this clonotype: Its target is unknown. Given a much more abundant clone one base away, this may be a read error.

The CDR3 covers 13 residues. The V gene's germline CDR1 is LGHDT and CDR2 YNNKEL (reference sequence). The chain links TRBV3-1 to TRBJ2-5, with TRBD2 as a possible D gene (6 bases). Sequenced input: blood. The TCR sequence derives from a woman in her seventies with Graves' ophthalmopathy. The DNA for the CDR3 is TGTGCCAGCAGCCAAGATGGGAGGAATACCCGGTACTTC. This gives the protein CASSQDGRNTRYF.